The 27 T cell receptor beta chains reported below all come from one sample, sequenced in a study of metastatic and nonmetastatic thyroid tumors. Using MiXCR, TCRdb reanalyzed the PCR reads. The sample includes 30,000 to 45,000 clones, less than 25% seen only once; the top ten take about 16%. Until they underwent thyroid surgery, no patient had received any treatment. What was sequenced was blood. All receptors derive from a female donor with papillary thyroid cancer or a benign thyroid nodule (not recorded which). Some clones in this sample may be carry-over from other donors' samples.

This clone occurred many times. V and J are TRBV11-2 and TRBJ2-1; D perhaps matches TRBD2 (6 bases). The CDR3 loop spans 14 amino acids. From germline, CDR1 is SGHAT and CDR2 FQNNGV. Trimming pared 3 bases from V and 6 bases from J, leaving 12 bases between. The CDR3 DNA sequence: TGTGCCAGCAGCTTCACCGACGGGGGCAATGAGCAGTTCTTC. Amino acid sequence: CASSFTDGGNEQFF.

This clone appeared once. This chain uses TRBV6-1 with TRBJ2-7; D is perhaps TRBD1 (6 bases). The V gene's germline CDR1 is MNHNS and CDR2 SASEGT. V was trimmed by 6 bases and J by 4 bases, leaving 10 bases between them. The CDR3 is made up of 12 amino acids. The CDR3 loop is CASSPRGYEQYF. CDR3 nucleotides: TGTGCCAGCAGCCCAAGGGGGTACGAGCAGTACTTC.

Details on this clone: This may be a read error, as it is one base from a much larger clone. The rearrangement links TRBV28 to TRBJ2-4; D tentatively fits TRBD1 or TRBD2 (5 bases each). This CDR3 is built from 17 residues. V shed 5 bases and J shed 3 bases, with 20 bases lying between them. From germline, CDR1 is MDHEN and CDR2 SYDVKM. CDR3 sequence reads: CASSTLRQRRGKNIQYF. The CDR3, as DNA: TGTGCCAGCAGTACCCTCCGACAGCGGCGAGGCAAAAACATTCAGTACTTC.

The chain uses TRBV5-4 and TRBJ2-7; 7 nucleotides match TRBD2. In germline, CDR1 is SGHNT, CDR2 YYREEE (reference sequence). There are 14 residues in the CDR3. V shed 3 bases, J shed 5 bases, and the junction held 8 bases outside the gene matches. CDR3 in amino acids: CASSWAGVENEQYF. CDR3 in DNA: TGTGCCAGCAGCTGGGCGGGGGTTGAGAACGAGCAGTACTTC.

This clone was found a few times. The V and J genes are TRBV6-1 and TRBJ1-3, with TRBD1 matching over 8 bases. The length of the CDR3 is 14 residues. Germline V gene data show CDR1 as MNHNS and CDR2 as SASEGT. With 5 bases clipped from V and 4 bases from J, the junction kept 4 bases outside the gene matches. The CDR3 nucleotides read TGTGCCAGCAGTATCAGGGGGCTCGGAAACACCATATATTTT. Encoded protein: CASSIRGLGNTIYF.

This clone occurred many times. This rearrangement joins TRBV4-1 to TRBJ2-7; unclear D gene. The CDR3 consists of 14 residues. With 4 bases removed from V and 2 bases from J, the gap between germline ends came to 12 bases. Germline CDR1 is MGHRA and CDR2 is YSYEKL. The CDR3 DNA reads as TGCGCCAGCAGCCCTAGGGAACCGGCCTACGAGCAGTACTTC. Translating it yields CASSPREPAYEQYF.

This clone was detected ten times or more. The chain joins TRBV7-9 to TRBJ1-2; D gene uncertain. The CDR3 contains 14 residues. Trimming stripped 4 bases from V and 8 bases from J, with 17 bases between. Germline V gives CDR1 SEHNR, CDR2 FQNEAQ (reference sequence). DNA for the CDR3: TGTGCCAGCAGCTCCTCGGCACCATCAGGCGGCTACACCTTC. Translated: CASSSSAPSGGYTF.

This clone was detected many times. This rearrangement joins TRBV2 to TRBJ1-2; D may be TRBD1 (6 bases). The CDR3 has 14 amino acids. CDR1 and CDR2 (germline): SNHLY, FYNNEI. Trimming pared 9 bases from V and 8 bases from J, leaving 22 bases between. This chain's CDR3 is CARGGLDSLMGYTF. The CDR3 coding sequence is TGTGCCAGGGGGGGGTTGGACAGTCTGATGGGCTACACCTTC.

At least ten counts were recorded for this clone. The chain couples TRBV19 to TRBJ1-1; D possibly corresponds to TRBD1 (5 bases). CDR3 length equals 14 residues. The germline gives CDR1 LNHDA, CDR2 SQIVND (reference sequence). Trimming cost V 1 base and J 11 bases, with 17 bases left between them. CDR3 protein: CASSIGQTPRMAFF. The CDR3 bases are TGTGCCAGTAGTATAGGACAGACGCCTCGGATGGCTTTCTTT.

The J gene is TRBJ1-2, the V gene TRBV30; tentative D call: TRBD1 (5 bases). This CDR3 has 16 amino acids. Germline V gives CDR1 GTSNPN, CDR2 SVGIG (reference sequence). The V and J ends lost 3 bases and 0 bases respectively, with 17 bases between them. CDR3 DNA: TGTGCCTGGAGAACTAAGGGCCAGGGTCCTAACTATGGCTACACCTTC. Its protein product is CAWRTKGQGPNYGYTF.

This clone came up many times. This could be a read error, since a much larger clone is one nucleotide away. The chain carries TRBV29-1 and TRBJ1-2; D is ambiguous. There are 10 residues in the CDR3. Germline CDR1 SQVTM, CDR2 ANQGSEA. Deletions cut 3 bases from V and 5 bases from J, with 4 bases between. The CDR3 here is CSVDDYGYTF. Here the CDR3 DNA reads TGCAGCGTTGACGATTATGGCTACACCTTC.

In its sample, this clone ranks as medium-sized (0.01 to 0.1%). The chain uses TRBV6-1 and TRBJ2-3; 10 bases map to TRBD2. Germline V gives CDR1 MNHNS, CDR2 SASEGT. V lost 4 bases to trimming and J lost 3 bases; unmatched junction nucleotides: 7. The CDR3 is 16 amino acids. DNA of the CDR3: TGTGCCAGCAGTGCGTCTAGCGGGAGTACTACAGATACGCAGTATTTT. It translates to CASSASSGSTTDTQYF.

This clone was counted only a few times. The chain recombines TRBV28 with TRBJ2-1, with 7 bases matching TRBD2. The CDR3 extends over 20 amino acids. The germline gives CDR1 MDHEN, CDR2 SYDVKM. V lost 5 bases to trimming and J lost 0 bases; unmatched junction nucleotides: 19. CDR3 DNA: TGTGCCAGCAGTCTTACCCCTGGAGCGGGACCTGCAAGCTCCTACAATGAGCAGTTCTTC. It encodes CASSLTPGAGPASSYNEQFF.

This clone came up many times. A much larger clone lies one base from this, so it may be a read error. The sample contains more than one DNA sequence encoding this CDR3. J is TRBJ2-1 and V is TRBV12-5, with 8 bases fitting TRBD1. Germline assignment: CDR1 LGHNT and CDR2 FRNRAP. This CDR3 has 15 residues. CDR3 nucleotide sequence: TGTGCTAGTGGCATCGGACAGGGTTGGAACAATGAGCAGTTCTTT. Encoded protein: CASGIGQGWNNEQFF.

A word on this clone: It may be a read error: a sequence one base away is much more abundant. This chain's CDR3 is CASSWRNTGTVELFF. CDR3 nucleotides: TGTGCCAGCAGTTGGAGGAATACCGGCACCGTGGAGCTGTTTTTT. The chain couples TRBV6-1 to TRBJ2-2; D might be TRBD2 (5 bases). The V gene's germline CDR1 is MNHNS and CDR2 SASEGT. The CDR3 has 15 amino acids.

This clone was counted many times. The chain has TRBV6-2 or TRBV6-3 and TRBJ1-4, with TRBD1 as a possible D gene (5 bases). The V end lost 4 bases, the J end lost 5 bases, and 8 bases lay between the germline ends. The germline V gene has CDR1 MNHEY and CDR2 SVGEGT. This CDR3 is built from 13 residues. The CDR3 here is CASSWGKNEKLFF. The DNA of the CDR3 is TGTGCCAGCAGTTGGGGGAAGAATGAAAAACTGTTTTTT.

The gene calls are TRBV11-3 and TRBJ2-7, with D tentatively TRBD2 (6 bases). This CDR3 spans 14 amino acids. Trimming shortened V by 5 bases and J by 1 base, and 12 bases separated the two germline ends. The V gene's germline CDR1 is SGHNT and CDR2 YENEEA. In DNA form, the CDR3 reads TGTGCCAGCAGCCTAGGTGCGGGATCCTACGAGCAGTACTTC. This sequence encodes CASSLGAGSYEQYF.

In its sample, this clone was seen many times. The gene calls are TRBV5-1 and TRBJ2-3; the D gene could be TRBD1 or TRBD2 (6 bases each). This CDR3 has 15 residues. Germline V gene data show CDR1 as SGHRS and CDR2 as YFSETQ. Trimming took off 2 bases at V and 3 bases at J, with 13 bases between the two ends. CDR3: CASSLGGIRTDTQYF. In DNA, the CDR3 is TGCGCCAGCAGCTTAGGGGGGATTAGGACAGATACGCAGTATTTT.

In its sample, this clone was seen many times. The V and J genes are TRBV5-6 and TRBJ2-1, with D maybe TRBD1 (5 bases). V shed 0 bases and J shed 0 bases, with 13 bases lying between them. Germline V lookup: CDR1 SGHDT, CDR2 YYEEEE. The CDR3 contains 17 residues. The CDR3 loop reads CASSLAAQADSYNEQFF. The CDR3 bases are TGTGCCAGCAGCTTGGCCGCACAGGCCGACTCCTACAATGAGCAGTTCTTC.

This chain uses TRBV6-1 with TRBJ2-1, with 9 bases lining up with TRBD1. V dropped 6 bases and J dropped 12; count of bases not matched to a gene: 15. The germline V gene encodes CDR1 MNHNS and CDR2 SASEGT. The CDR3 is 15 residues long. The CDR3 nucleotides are TGTGCCAGCAGGCAACAGGGGGCGGGAGTATCCCGGCAGTTCTTC. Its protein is CASRQQGAGVSRQFF.

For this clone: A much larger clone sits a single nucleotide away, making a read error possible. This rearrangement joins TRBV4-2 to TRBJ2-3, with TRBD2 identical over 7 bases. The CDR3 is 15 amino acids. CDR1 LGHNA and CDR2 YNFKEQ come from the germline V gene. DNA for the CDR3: TGTGCCAGCATCCAAGACCGCGGGGAGGGGGATACGCAGTATTTT. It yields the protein CASIQDRGEGDTQYF.

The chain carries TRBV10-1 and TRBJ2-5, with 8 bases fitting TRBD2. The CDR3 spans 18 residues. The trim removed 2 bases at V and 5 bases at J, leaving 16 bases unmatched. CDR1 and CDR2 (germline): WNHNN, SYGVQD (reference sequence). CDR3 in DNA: TGCGCCAGCAGTGAGGCACAAGCGGGAGAGGTGAAGTCGGAGACCCAGTACTTC. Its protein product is CASSEAQAGEVKSETQYF.

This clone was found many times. The CDR3 DNA reads as TGTGCCTGGAGTAACGGACAGGGCTATGGCTACACCTTC. Its protein product is CAWSNGQGYGYTF. The chain joins TRBV30 to TRBJ1-2, with TRBD1 identical over 8 bases. This CDR3 is built from 13 residues. Germline assignment: CDR1 GTSNPN and CDR2 SVGIG (reference sequence). J was trimmed by 4 bases and V by 2 bases; bases with no gene match: 3.

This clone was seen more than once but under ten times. CDR3 DNA sequence: TGTGCCAGCAGTGGAGGACAGCCTTCCTACGAGCAGTACTTC. This sequence encodes CASSGGQPSYEQYF. This chain links TRBV2 with TRBJ2-7; weak D call: TRBD1 (6 bases). The CDR3 loop spans 14 amino acids. Germline-derived CDR1 and CDR2 are SNHLY and FYNNEI. V lost 4 bases, J lost 1 base, and 11 bases lay in between.

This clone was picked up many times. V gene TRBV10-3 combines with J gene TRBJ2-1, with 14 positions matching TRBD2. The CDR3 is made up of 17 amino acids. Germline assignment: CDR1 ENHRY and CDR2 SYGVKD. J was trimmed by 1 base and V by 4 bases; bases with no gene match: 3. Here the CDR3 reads CAISGTSGRMSYNEQFF. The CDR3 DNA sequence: TGTGCCATCAGTGGGACTAGCGGGAGGATGTCCTACAATGAGCAGTTCTTC.

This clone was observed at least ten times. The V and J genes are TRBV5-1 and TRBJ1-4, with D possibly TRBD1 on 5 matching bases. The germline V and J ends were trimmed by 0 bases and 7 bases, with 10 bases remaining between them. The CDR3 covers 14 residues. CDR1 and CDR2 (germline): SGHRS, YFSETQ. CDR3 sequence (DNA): TGCGCCAGCAGCTTGGGCGGCACAGGTGAAAAACTGTTTTTT. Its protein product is CASSLGGTGEKLFF.

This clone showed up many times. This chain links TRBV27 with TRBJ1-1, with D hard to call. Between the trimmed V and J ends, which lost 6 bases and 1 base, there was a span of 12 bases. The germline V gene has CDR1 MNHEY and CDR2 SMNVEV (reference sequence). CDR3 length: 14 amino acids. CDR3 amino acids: CASRRLTWNTEAFF. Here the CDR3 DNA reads TGTGCCAGCAGACGACTCACCTGGAACACTGAAGCTTTCTTT.